This TCR beta chain was found in a study of T cell changes during pregnancy in multiple sclerosis. Here immunoSEQ multiplex PCR was the method, and the copy in TCRdb shows in-frame clones only, minus some. The sample lists tens of thousands of clones, 75% to 90% seen once, with more than 9% in the top ten. CDR1 is LGHNA and CDR2 is YSLEER in the germline V gene. The CDR3 contains 14 residues. V was trimmed by 4 bases and J by 1 base, leaving 10 bases between them. Sample: peripheral blood, taken after pregnancy. The chain employs TRBV4-3 and TRBJ1-2; no firm D call. The clonotype comes from a female donor in good health, enrolled as a control in a pregnancy study. The DNA for the CDR3 is TGCGCCAGCAGCCCCCCGGCGGGTAACTATGGCTACACCTTC. It specifies CASSPPAGNYGYTF.